This section outlines one T cell receptor (beta chain) sequence together with its context. The antigen remains undetermined. Using immunoSEQ multiplex PCR, the repertoire was profiled, and TCRdb retains in-frame clones only, with some absent. The data show some 310,000 clones, roughly 79% seen once. The sample belongs to a study of cytotoxic CD8 clonotypes in ibrutinib-treated CLL. General study points: The clonality went up when patients responded to ibrutinib and dropped back toward baseline at progression.

The V and J ends lost 5 bases and 2 bases, in that order; junction bases with no gene match: 11. The V gene's germline CDR1 is SEHNR and CDR2 FQNEAQ (reference sequence). CDR3 length: 16 amino acids. The chain uses TRBV7-9 and TRBJ2-7; 8 bases line up with TRBD1. This sequence was found in a human donor with chronic lymphocytic leukemia. The sample in question was PBMCs, obtained before ibrutinib treatment. CDR3 coding DNA: TGTGCCAGCAGCCTTCCAGGGGGCGCTTCCCCCTACGAGCAGTACTTC. This translates into CASSLPGGASPYEQYF.